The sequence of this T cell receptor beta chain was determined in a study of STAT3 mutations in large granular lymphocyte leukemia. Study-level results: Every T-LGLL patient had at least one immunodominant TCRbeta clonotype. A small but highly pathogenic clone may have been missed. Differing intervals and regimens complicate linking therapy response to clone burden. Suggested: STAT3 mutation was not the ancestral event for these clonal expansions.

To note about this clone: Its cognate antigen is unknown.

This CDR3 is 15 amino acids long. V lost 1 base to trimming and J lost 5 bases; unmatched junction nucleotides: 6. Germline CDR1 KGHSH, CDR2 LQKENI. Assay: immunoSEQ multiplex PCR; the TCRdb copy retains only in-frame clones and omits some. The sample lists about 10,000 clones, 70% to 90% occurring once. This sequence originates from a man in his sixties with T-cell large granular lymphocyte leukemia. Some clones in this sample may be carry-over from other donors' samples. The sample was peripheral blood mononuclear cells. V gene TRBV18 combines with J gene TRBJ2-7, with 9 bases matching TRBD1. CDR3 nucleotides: TGTGCCAGCTCACCACAGAAGACAGGGGGAGACGAGCAGTACTTC. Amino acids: CASSPQKTGGDEQYF.